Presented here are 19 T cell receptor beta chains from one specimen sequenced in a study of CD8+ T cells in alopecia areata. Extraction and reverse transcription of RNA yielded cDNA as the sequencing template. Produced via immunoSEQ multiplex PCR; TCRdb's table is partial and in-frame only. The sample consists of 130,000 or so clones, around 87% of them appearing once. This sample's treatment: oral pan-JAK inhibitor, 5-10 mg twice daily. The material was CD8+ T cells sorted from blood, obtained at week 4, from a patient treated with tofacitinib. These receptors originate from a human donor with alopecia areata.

DNA for the CDR3: TGTGCCAGCAGCTCCCGACAGGGTGTATCCTACGAGCAGTACTTC. As protein: CASSSRQGVSYEQYF. This chain links TRBV7-9 with TRBJ2-7; TRBD1 aligns across 7 bases. CDR3 length: 15 amino acids. The V and J ends lost 4 bases and 1 base, in that order; junction bases with no gene match: 7. Germline V lookup: CDR1 SEHNR, CDR2 FQNEAQ (reference sequence).

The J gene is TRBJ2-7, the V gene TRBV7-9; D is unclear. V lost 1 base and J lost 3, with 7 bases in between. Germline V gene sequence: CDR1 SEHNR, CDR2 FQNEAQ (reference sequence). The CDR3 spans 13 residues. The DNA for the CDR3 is TGTGCCAGCAGCTTAGAGGTTTACTACGAGCAGTACTTC. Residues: CASSLEVYYEQYF.

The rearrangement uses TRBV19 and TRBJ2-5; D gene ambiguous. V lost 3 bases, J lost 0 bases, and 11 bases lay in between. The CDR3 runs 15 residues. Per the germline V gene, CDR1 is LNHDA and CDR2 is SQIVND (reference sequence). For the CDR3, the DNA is TGTGCCAGTAGTATCGGGCAGGCACACCAAGAGACCCAGTACTTC. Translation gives CASSIGQAHQETQYF.

CDR3 sequence (DNA): TGTGCCAGCAGCCCCCCTCAGGAAGAGACCCAGTACTTC. It yields the protein CASSPPQEETQYF. The chain uses TRBV9 and TRBJ2-5, with D unclear. The V gene's germline CDR1 is SGDLS and CDR2 YYNGEE. Deletions cut 4 bases from V and 3 bases from J, with 10 bases between. This CDR3 has 13 residues.

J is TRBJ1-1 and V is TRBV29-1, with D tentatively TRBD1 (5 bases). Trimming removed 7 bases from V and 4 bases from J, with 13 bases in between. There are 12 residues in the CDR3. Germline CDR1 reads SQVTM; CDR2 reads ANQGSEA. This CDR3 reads CSAIGTRTEAFF. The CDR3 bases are TGCAGCGCCATCGGGACCCGCACTGAAGCTTTCTTT.

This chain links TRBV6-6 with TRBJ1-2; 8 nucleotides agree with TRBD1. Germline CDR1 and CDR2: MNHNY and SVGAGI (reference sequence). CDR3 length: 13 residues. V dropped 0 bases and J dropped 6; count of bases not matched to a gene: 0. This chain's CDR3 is CASSYSTGDGYTF. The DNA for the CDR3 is TGTGCCAGCAGTTACTCGACAGGGGATGGCTACACCTTC.

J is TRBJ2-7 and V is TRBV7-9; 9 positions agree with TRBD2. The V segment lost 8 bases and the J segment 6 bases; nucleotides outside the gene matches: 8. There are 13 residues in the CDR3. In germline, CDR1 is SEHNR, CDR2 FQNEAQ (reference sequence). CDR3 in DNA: TGTGCCAGCTGGGGGCGGGAGGGCCGCGAGCAGTACTTC. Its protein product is CASWGREGREQYF. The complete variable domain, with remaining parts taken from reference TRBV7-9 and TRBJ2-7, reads DTGVSQNPRHKITKRGQNVTFRCDPISEHNRLYWYRQTLGQGPEFLTYFQNEAQLEKSRLLSDRFSAERPKGSFSTLEIQRTEQGDSAMYLCASWGREGREQYFGPGTRLTVT.

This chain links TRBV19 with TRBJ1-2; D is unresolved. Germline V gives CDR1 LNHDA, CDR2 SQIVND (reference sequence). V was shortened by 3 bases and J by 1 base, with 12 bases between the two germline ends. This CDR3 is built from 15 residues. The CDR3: CASSIWAEINYGYTF. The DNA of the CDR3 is TGTGCCAGTAGTATCTGGGCAGAGATTAACTATGGCTACACCTTC.

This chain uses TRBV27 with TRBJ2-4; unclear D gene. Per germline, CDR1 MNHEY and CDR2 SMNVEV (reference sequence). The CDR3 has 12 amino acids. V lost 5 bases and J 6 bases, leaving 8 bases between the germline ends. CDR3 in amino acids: CASSPNSNIQYF. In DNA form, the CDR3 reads TGTGCCAGCAGTCCCAACTCAAACATTCAGTACTTC.

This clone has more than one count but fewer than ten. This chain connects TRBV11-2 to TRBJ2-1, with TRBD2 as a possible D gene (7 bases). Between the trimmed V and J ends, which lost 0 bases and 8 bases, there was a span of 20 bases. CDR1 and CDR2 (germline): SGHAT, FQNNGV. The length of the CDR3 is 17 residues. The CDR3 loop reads CASSLDSWRGQRDEQFF. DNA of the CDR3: TGTGCCAGCAGCTTAGATTCCTGGCGGGGGCAGAGGGATGAGCAGTTCTTC.

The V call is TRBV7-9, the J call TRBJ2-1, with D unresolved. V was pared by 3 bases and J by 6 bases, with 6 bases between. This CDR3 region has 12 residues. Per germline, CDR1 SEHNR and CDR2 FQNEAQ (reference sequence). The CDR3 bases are TGTGCCAGCAGCTTCATGGGCAATGAGCAGTTCTTC. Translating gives CASSFMGNEQFF. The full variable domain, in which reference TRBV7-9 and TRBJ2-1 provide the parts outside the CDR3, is DTGVSQNPRHKITKRGQNVTFRCDPISEHNRLYWYRQTLGQGPEFLTYFQNEAQLEKSRLLSDRFSAERPKGSFSTLEIQRTEQGDSAMYLCASSFMGNEQFFGPGTRLTVL.

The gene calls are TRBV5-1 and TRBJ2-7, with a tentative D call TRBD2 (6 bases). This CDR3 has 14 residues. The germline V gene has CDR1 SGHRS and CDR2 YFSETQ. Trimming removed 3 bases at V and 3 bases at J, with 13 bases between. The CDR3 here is CASSWYSGNYEQYF. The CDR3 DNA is TGCGCCAGCAGCTGGTATAGCGGAAACTACGAGCAGTACTTC.

In DNA form, the CDR3 reads TGTGCCACCAGCAGAGTGGAGGGCCCAATGGGCTACACCTTC. It yields the protein CATSRVEGPMGYTF. The chain has TRBV15 and TRBJ1-2; D unclear. The germline gives CDR1 LNHNV, CDR2 YYDKDF (reference sequence). This CDR3 is 14 amino acids long. Trimming took off 1 base at V and 8 bases at J, with 14 bases between the two ends.

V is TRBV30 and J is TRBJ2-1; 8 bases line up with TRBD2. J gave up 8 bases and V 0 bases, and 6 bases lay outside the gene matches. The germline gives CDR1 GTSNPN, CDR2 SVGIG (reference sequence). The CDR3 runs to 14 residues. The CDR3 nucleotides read TGTGCCTGGAGTGTAGGAGCGGGAGTTGATGAGCAGTTCTTC. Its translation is CAWSVGAGVDEQFF.

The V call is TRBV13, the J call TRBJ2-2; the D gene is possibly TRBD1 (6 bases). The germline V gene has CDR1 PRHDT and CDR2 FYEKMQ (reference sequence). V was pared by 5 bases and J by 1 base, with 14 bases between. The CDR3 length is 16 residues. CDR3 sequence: CASSPHEGQNTGELFF. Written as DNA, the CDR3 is TGTGCCAGCAGCCCCCACGAGGGACAGAACACCGGGGAGCTGTTTTTT.

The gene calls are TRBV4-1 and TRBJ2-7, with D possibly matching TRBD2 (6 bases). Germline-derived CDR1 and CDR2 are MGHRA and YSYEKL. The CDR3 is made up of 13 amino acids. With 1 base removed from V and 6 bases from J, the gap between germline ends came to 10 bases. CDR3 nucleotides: TGCGCCAGCAGCCAAGTACGGGACTCCGAGCAGTACTTC. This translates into CASSQVRDSEQYF.

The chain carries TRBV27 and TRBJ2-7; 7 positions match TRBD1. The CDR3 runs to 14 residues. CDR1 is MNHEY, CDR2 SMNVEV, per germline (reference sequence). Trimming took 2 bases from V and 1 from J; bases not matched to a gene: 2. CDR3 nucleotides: TGTGCCAGCAGTTTAATGGGACAGTCCTACGAGCAGTACTTC. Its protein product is CASSLMGQSYEQYF.

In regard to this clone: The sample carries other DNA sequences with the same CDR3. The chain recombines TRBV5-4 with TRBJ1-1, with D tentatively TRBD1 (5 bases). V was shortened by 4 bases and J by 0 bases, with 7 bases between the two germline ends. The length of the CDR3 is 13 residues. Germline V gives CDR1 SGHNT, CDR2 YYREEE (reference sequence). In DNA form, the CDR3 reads TGTGCCAGCAGCCTGGGACTGAACACTGAAGCTTTCTTT. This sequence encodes CASSLGLNTEAFF.

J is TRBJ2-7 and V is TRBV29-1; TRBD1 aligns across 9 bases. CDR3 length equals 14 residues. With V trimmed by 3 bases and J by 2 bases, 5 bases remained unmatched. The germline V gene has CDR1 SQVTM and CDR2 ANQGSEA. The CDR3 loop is CSVEGDRAAYEQYF. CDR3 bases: TGCAGCGTTGAGGGGGACAGGGCGGCCTACGAGCAGTACTTC.